A single sample gave rise to the 24 T cell receptor beta chains below, sequenced in a study of cytomegalovirus exposure and HLA in healthy donors. It was with 60 Vbeta and 13 Jbeta primers that the PCR ran. Sequenced by immunoSEQ multiplex PCR; TCRdb stores in-frame clones only, minus some. The table has 170,000 or so clones, around 74% seen once. The source material was PBMCs. Receptors were obtained from a woman aged 25 to 39 in good health and CMV-seronegative.

The rearrangement links TRBV7-2 to TRBJ1-2; the D is unclear. Germline V gene data show CDR1 as SGHTA and CDR2 as FQGNSA. CDR3 length: 14 residues. Trimming left V 5 bases short and J 4 bases short, with 14 bases between. The CDR3 reads CASSPNGGSYGYTF. The CDR3 DNA is TGTGCCAGCAGCCCCAACGGAGGCTCCTATGGCTACACCTTC.

This clone was seen more than once but under ten times. DNA for the CDR3: TGTGCCAGCAGTTCCGCCCCCCAGGAGGGGTTCTTC. Translating gives CASSSAPQEGFF. The gene calls are TRBV6-6 and TRBJ2-1; D possibly corresponds to TRBD2 (6 bases). The CDR3 spans 12 residues. Germline V lookup: CDR1 MNHNY, CDR2 SVGAGI (reference sequence). V was cut by 4 bases and J by 15 bases, with 16 bases left in between.

The chain joins TRBV2 to TRBJ2-6; TRBD1 is a possible D gene (6 bases). The CDR3 contains 16 residues. Germline V gene sequence: CDR1 SNHLY, CDR2 FYNNEI. Trimming pared 7 bases from V and 1 base from J, leaving 14 bases between. The chain's CDR3 is CASTPRGASGANVLTF. The CDR3 region has the DNA TGTGCCAGCACCCCCAGGGGAGCTTCTGGGGCCAACGTCCTGACTTTC. Full variable domain (missing parts from reference TRBV2 and TRBJ2-6): EPEVTQTPSHQVTQMGQEVILRCVPISNHLYFYWYRQILGQKVEFLVSFYNNEISEKSEIFDDQFSVERPDGSNFTLKIRSTKLEDSAMYFCASTPRGASGANVLTFGAGSRLTVL.

The chain has TRBV19 and TRBJ2-1, with 14 bases fitting TRBD2. The V gene end was trimmed by 1 base and the J gene end by 9 bases; junction bases not matched to a gene: 11. This CDR3 contains 18 residues. The V gene's germline CDR1 is LNHDA and CDR2 SQIVND (reference sequence). The CDR3 DNA sequence: TGTGCCAGTAGTATAGGACTAGCGGGGGGGCCATATACCGTTGAGCAGTTCTTC. Its translation is CASSIGLAGGPYTVEQFF.

The rearrangement links TRBV7-9 to TRBJ1-1; 8 bases align to TRBD1. This CDR3 has 13 amino acids. Germline-derived CDR1 and CDR2 are SEHNR and FQNEAQ (reference sequence). The trim removed 6 bases at V and 4 bases at J, leaving 4 bases unmatched. The CDR3 reads CASSSDRGTEAFF. In DNA form, the CDR3 reads TGTGCCAGCAGTTCTGACAGGGGCACTGAAGCTTTCTTT.

This clone was counted between two and nine times. The J gene is TRBJ2-5, the V gene TRBV5-1; 8 bases match TRBD1. The CDR3 loop spans 15 amino acids. Germline CDR1 reads SGHRS; CDR2 reads YFSETQ. V was clipped by 4 bases and J by 2 bases; unmatched bases: 7. The CDR3 DNA reads as TGCGCCAGCAGCGCCGACAGGGGCTTGCAAGAGACCCAGTACTTC. This codes for CASSADRGLQETQYF. Using reference TRBV5-1 and TRBJ2-5 for the parts outside the CDR3, the full variable domain is KAGVTQTPRYLIKTRGQQVTLSCSPISGHRSVSWYQQTPGQGLQFLFEYFSETQRNKGNFPGRFSGRQFSNSRSEMNVSTLELGDSALYLCASSADRGLQETQYFGPGTRLLVL.

The chain is built from TRBV27 and TRBJ1-1, with 7 bases that match TRBD1. The CDR3 length is 13 residues. J lost 7 bases, V lost 5 bases, and 7 bases had no gene match. Germline lookup yields CDR1 MNHEY and CDR2 SMNVEV (reference sequence). The CDR3 protein is CASSKSGQNEAFF. DNA of the CDR3: TGTGCCAGCAGTAAATCGGGACAGAATGAAGCTTTCTTT.

This sequence joins TRBV28 and TRBJ2-7; 9 bases agree with TRBD2. The CDR3 is 14 residues long. The V gene's germline CDR1 is MDHEN and CDR2 SYDVKM. The V segment lost 8 bases and the J segment 6 bases; nucleotides outside the gene matches: 11. CDR3 region: CASVGSGGRFEQYF. Written as DNA, the CDR3 is TGTGCCAGCGTGGGTAGCGGGGGTCGATTCGAGCAGTACTTC.

This clone occurred once. As DNA, the CDR3 is TGTGCCAGCAGCAGATGGACAGGGGGCGAACAGTTCTTC. Translating gives CASSRWTGGEQFF. The chain carries TRBV5-6 and TRBJ2-1; 11 positions match TRBD1. This CDR3 has 13 residues. Germline CDR1 is SGHDT and CDR2 is YYEEEE. The V segment lost 4 bases and the J segment 13 bases; nucleotides outside the gene matches: 7. Looking up the rest from reference TRBV5-6 and TRBJ2-1 gives the full variable domain: DAGVTQSPTHLIKTRGQQVTLRCSPKSGHDTVSWYQQALGQGPQFIFQYYEEEERQRGNFPDRFSGHQFPNYSSELNVNALLLGDSALYLCASSRWTGGEQFFGPGTRLTVL.

This sequence joins TRBV30 and TRBJ2-3, with D perhaps TRBD2 (7 bases). CDR3 length equals 13 residues. CDR1 is GTSNPN, CDR2 SVGIG, per germline (reference sequence). Trimming took off 8 bases at V and 4 bases at J, with 16 bases between the two ends. The CDR3 nucleotides are TGTGCCCTCGGCGGGGGCGCGGCAGATACGCAGTATTTT. This codes for CALGGGAADTQYF.

This clone has only a few counts. CDR3 in DNA: TGTGCCAGCACTCGACTAGCGGGGGGGATTGAGACCCAGTACTTC. Translated, it gives CASTRLAGGIETQYF. This chain uses TRBV28 with TRBJ2-5; 14 positions agree with TRBD2. V lost 7 bases and J lost 5; bases outside the gene matches: 6. The germline CDR1 and CDR2 sequences are MDHEN and SYDVKM. The CDR3 length is 15 residues.

This clone was seen just once. The rearrangement joins TRBV9 to TRBJ2-5; tentatively, D is TRBD1 (6 bases). The CDR3 contains 13 residues. Trimming pared 4 bases from V and 5 bases from J, leaving 12 bases between. CDR1 is SGDLS, CDR2 YYNGEE, per germline. The CDR3 nucleotides are TGTGCCAGCAGCCCCACAGGGTACGAGACCCAGTACTTC. Its translation is CASSPTGYETQYF. Together with reference TRBV9 and TRBJ2-5, the CDR3 gives the full variable domain: DSGVTQTPKHLITATGQRVTLRCSPRSGDLSVYWYQQSLDQGLQFLIQYYNGEERAKGNILERFSAQQFPDLHSELNLSSLELGDSALYFCASSPTGYETQYFGPGTRLLVL.

J is TRBJ2-5 and V is TRBV18; D unclear. The CDR3 runs to 13 residues. V lost 2 bases and J 1 base, leaving 5 bases between the germline ends. Per the germline V gene, CDR1 is KGHSH and CDR2 is LQKENI. CDR3 sequence reads: CASSPNSQETQYF. The CDR3 region has the DNA TGTGCCAGCTCACCAAACAGCCAAGAGACCCAGTACTTC.

V and J are TRBV6-5 and TRBJ1-5; D not certain. The CDR3 spans 14 residues. Looked up from germline, CDR1 is MNHEY and CDR2 is SVGAGI. Trimming took off 2 bases at V and 0 bases at J, with 5 bases between the two ends. CDR3 DNA: TGTGCCAGCAGTTACGCAGATAGCAATCAGCCCCAGCATTTT. Its protein product is CASSYADSNQPQHF.

The chain has TRBV4-2 and TRBJ1-1, with D possibly matching TRBD1 (6 bases). Germline V gives CDR1 LGHNA, CDR2 YNFKEQ. The CDR3 sequence is 15 residues long. Trimming took 6 bases from V and 1 from J, leaving 15 bases between them. The CDR3 protein is CASRRLPGANTEAFF. The CDR3 nucleotides are TGTGCCAGCAGACGCCTGCCAGGGGCGAACACTGAAGCTTTCTTT.

CDR3 nucleotides: TGTGCCAGCGTACGGTCCGGGACCCGGGGGTCTGGAAACACCATATATTTT. It encodes CASVRSGTRGSGNTIYF. V is TRBV11-2 and J is TRBJ1-3, with D tentatively TRBD1 (5 bases). CDR3 length: 17 amino acids. Germline-derived CDR1 and CDR2 are SGHAT and FQNNGV. The V and J ends lost 8 bases and 1 base respectively, with 21 bases between them.

The sample holds a few counts of this clone. The chain is built from TRBV5-5 and TRBJ1-2, with 8 bases that match TRBD1. This CDR3 is 14 amino acids long. Germline V CDR1 and CDR2: SGHKS, YYEKEE (reference sequence). Trimming cost V 4 bases and J 4 bases; bases outside gene matches: 6. CDR3 nucleotide sequence: TGTGCCAGCAGCATTGAAGGACAGGGCTATGGCTACACCTTC. Its protein is CASSIEGQGYGYTF. The full variable domain, in which reference TRBV5-5 and TRBJ1-2 provide the parts outside the CDR3, is DAGVTQSPTHLIKTRGQQVTLRCSPISGHKSVSWYQQVLGQGPQFIFQYYEKEERGRGNFPDRFSARQFPNYSSELNVNALLLGDSALYLCASSIEGQGYGYTFGSGTRLTVV.

V is TRBV10-3 and J is TRBJ2-3, with 7 bases that match TRBD2. The CDR3 runs to 15 residues. The ends lost 6 bases at V and 4 bases at J; junction bases unmatched: 10. CDR1 is ENHRY, CDR2 SYGVKD, per germline. CDR3 in DNA: TGTGCCATCAGAGCGCGGGGGTCAGTTCCAGATACGCAGTATTTT. This codes for CAIRARGSVPDTQYF.

The rearrangement joins TRBV30 to TRBJ1-2, with D perhaps TRBD1 (6 bases). There are 13 residues in the CDR3. Germline CDR1 is GTSNPN and CDR2 is SVGIG (reference sequence). Trimming pared 5 bases from V and 2 bases from J, leaving 12 bases between. The CDR3 sequence is CAWGRDTNYGYTF. The DNA for the CDR3 is TGTGCCTGGGGAAGGGACACCAACTATGGCTACACCTTC.

In the case of this clone: The identical CDR3 is also encoded by other nucleotide sequences in the sample. The V call is TRBV2, the J call TRBJ2-5, with D possibly being TRBD2 (6 bases). Trimming removed 7 bases from V and 5 bases from J, with 14 bases in between. The CDR3 covers 13 residues. Germline CDR1 reads SNHLY; CDR2 reads FYNNEI. DNA for the CDR3: TGTGCCAGCACCCGAGACCGGGAGGAGACCCAGTACTTC. Translation: CASTRDREETQYF.

The CDR3 loop is CASGGVKPTDTQYF. CDR3 bases: TGCGCCAGCGGGGGGGTGAAGCCCACAGATACGCAGTATTTT. J is TRBJ2-3 and V is TRBV5-1; 7 nucleotides agree with TRBD2. The CDR3 length is 14 residues. V gave up 7 bases and J gave up 2 bases; unmatched junction bases: 7. The germline gives CDR1 SGHRS, CDR2 YFSETQ.

The table lists this clone with a count of one. The chain joins TRBV19 to TRBJ1-1; D is unclear. The CDR3 has 12 amino acids. The germline V gene encodes CDR1 LNHDA and CDR2 SQIVND (reference sequence). Trimming left V 5 bases short and J 7 bases short, with 11 bases between. Written as DNA, the CDR3 is TGTGCCAGTAGTGGTAACAGCCTTGAAGCTTTCTTT. This gives the protein CASSGNSLEAFF.

This chain links TRBV28 with TRBJ2-1; TRBD2 matches 12 bases. Germline CDR1 reads MDHEN; CDR2 reads SYDVKM. This CDR3 is built from 16 residues. Unmatched junction bases numbered 2, after V lost 5 bases and J lost 0 bases. In nucleotides, the CDR3 is TGTGCCAGCAGTGCTAGCGGGGGGGTCTCCTACAATGAGCAGTTCTTC. Amino acid sequence: CASSASGGVSYNEQFF.

In this sample, this clone turned up a few times. The rearrangement joins TRBV27 to TRBJ2-1; possible D gene TRBD1, 6 bases. The V end was cut by 6 bases, the J end by 0 bases, with 15 bases between. In germline, CDR1 is MNHEY, CDR2 SMNVEV (reference sequence). This CDR3 spans 16 amino acids. CDR3 DNA sequence: TGTGCCAGCAGATATGGGATGGACAGCTCCTACAATGAGCAGTTCTTC. It yields the protein CASRYGMDSSYNEQFF.